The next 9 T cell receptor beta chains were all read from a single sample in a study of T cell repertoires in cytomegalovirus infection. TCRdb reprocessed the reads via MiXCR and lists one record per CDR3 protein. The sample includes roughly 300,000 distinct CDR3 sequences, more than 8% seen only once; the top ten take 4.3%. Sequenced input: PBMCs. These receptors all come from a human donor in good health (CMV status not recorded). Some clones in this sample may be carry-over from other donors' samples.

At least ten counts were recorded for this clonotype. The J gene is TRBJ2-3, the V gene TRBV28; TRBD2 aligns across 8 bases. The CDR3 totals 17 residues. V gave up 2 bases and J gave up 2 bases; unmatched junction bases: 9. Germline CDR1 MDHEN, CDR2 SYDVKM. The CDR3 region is CASSLEPGAGATDTQYF. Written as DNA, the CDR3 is TGTGCCAGCAGTTTAGAACCCGGAGCGGGAGCCACAGATACGCAGTATTTT.

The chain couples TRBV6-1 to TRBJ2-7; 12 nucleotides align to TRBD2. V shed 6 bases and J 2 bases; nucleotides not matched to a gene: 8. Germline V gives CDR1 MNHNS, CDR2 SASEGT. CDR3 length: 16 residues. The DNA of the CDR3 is TGTGCCAGCAGCATTTGGACTAGCGGGGAGACCTACGAGCAGTACTTC. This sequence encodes CASSIWTSGETYEQYF.

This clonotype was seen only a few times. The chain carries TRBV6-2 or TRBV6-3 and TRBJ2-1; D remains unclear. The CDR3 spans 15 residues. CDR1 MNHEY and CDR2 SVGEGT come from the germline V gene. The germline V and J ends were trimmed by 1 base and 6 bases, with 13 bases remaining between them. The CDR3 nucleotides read TGTGCCAGCAGTTACTTCGGACGTAGTCCCAATGAGCAGTTCTTC. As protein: CASSYFGRSPNEQFF.

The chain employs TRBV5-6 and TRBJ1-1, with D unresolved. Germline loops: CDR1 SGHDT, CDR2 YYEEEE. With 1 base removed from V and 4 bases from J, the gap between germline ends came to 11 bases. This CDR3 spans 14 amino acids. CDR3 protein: CASSLYPGSTEAFF. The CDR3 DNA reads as TGTGCCAGCAGCTTGTATCCAGGAAGCACTGAAGCTTTCTTT.

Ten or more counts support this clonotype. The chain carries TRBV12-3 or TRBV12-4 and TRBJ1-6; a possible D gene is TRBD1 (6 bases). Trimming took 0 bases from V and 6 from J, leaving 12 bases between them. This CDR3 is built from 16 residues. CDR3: CASSLAGGAGNSPLHF. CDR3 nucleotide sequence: TGTGCCAGCAGTTTAGCTGGGGGGGCCGGTAATTCACCCCTCCACTTT.

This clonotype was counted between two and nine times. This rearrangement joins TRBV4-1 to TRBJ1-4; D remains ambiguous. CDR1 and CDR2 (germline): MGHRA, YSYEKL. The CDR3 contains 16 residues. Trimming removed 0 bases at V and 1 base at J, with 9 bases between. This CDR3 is CASSQELSVTNEKLFF. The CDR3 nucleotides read TGCGCCAGCAGCCAAGAACTGTCAGTAACTAATGAAAAACTGTTTTTT.

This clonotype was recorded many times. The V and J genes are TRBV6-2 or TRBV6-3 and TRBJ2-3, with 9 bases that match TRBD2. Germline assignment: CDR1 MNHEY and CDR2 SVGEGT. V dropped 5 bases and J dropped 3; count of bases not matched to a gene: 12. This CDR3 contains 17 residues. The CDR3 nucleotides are TGTGCCAGCAGTCCCTATACCTCAGCGGGAGGAACAGATACGCAGTATTTT. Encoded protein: CASSPYTSAGGTDTQYF.

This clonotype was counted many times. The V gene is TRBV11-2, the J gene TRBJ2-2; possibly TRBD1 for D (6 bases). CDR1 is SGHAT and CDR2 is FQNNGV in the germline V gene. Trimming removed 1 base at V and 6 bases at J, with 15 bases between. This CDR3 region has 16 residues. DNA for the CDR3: TGTGCCAGCAGCTTAGTGCCGACCACAGGGCCCGGGGAGCTGTTTTTT. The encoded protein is CASSLVPTTGPGELFF.

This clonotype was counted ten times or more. The CDR3 here is CASSLALAAMYEQYF. CDR3 bases: TGTGCCAGCAGCTTAGCCCTAGCTGCTATGTACGAGCAGTACTTC. The chain uses TRBV7-2 and TRBJ2-7; D might be TRBD2 (5 bases). CDR3 size: 15 residues. V lost 0 bases and J lost 4, with 13 bases in between. The germline V gene encodes CDR1 SGHTA and CDR2 FQGNSA.